A selection of T cell receptor beta chains follows, all from one sample in a study of T-cell memory formation after mild COVID-19. TCRdb redid the calling of the 5' RACE reads with MiXCR, one entry per CDR3 protein. This sample has just over 150,000 distinct CDR3 sequences, with about 28% found just once. Material for sequencing was PBMCs or a T cell subset sorted from them (not recorded which). The source is an adult woman who had mild COVID-19 (a few samples of this study predate the infection). Cell type and time point are not known. Each CDR3 is given with its conserved first and last residue. D genes are given only for firm matches. Expanded clones get a size class; other rows say once, few or many, or leave the size out.

v_gene: TRBV18; abundance: -; len: 15; j_gene: TRBJ1-4; d_gene: -; CDR3aa: CASSLSWGRGEKLFF; CDR3nt: TGTGCCAGCTCCTTGTCGTGGGGCCGTGGTGAAAAACTGTTTTTT
v_gene: TRBV7-3; abundance: -; len: 14; j_gene: TRBJ2-5; d_gene: -; CDR3aa: CASSPGARGETQYF; CDR3nt: TGTGCCAGCAGCCCTGGGGCGCGAGGGGAGACCCAGTACTTC
v_gene: TRBV5-1; abundance: -; len: 16; j_gene: TRBJ2-5; d_gene: TRBD2; CDR3aa: CASSLMTSGVRETQYF; CDR3nt: TGCGCCAGCAGCTTGATGACTAGCGGGGTGAGAGAGACCCAGTACTTC
v_gene: TRBV7-9; abundance: -; len: 15; j_gene: TRBJ2-2; d_gene: -; CDR3aa: CASSSQGQLRGELFF; CDR3nt: TGTGCCAGCAGCTCCCAAGGACAGTTACGCGGGGAGCTGTTTTTT
v_gene: TRBV2; abundance: -; len: 14; j_gene: TRBJ2-3; d_gene: -; CDR3aa: CASSDGRGDDTQYF; CDR3nt: TGTGCCAGCAGTGACGGCAGGGGGGATGATACGCAGTATTTT
v_gene: TRBV7-2; abundance: many; len: 15; j_gene: TRBJ2-1; d_gene: -; CDR3aa: CASSTTSSAPSGQFF; CDR3nt: TGTGCCAGCAGCACGACTAGTTCCGCCCCATCTGGGCAGTTCTTC
v_gene: TRBV7-8; abundance: -; len: 16; j_gene: TRBJ2-6; d_gene: -; CDR3aa: CASSLVSESGANVLTF; CDR3nt: TGTGCCAGCAGCTTAGTCTCGGAAAGTGGGGCCAACGTCCTGACTTTC
v_gene: TRBV18; abundance: -; len: 17; j_gene: TRBJ1-4; d_gene: -; CDR3aa: CASSPPGQTATNEKLFF; CDR3nt: TGTGCCAGCTCACCACCAGGACAGACAGCAACTAATGAAAAACTGTTTTTT
v_gene: TRBV12-3/TRBV12-4; abundance: -; len: 16; j_gene: TRBJ1-1; d_gene: TRBD1; CDR3aa: CASSRIWTGGSSEAFF; CDR3nt: TGTGCCAGCAGCCGTATATGGACAGGGGGTTCGTCTGAAGCTTTCTTT
v_gene: TRBV24-1; abundance: -; len: 16; j_gene: TRBJ2-5; d_gene: TRBD1; CDR3aa: CATSDLGQGAEETQYF; CDR3nt: TGTGCCACCAGTGACCTGGGACAGGGGGCAGAAGAGACCCAGTACTTC
v_gene: TRBV3-1; abundance: -; len: 21; j_gene: TRBJ1-5; d_gene: TRBD1; CDR3aa: CASSQDWVEDRAPWSNQPQHF; CDR3nt: TGTGCCAGCAGCCAAGACTGGGTTGAGGACAGGGCCCCTTGGAGCAATCAGCCCCAGCATTTT
v_gene: TRBV21-1; abundance: -; len: 17; j_gene: TRBJ2-3; d_gene: -; CDR3aa: CASSKVTSGESTDTQYF; CDR3nt: TGTGCCAGCAGCAAAGTGACTAGCGGGGAAAGCACAGATACGCAGTATTTT
v_gene: TRBV5-1; abundance: -; len: 15; j_gene: TRBJ2-5; d_gene: -; CDR3aa: CASSSGHSQGETQYF; CDR3nt: TGCGCCAGCAGCTCTGGACACTCTCAGGGCGAGACCCAGTACTTC
v_gene: TRBV7-2; abundance: -; len: 16; j_gene: TRBJ2-7; d_gene: -; CDR3aa: CASSLESFGAAYEQYF; CDR3nt: TGTGCCAGCAGCTTAGAATCCTTCGGGGCCGCCTACGAGCAGTACTTC
v_gene: TRBV30; abundance: few; len: 14; j_gene: TRBJ2-7; d_gene: -; CDR3aa: CAWSIRGPNTEQYF; CDR3nt: TGTGCCTGGAGTATCAGGGGACCTAATACCGAGCAGTACTTC
v_gene: TRBV5-1; abundance: -; len: 14; j_gene: TRBJ1-2; d_gene: -; CDR3aa: CASSLDPGNYGYTF; CDR3nt: TGCGCCAGCAGCTTGGATCCAGGAAACTATGGCTACACCTTC
v_gene: TRBV3-1; abundance: few; len: 15; j_gene: TRBJ2-7; d_gene: -; CDR3aa: CASSQGGILPYEQYF; CDR3nt: TGTGCCAGCAGCCAAGGAGGGATACTACCCTACGAGCAGTACTTC
v_gene: TRBV4-1; abundance: -; len: 15; j_gene: TRBJ1-1; d_gene: -; CDR3aa: CASSPSDSLNTEAFF; CDR3nt: TGCGCCAGCAGCCCTTCGGACAGCCTGAACACTGAAGCTTTCTTT
v_gene: TRBV12-3/TRBV12-4; abundance: few; len: 16; j_gene: TRBJ2-3; d_gene: TRBD2; CDR3aa: CASSSQGSGRRDTQYF; CDR3nt: TGTGCCAGCAGTTCTCAGGGTAGCGGGAGACGAGATACGCAGTATTTT
v_gene: TRBV20-1; abundance: many; len: 14; j_gene: TRBJ2-5; d_gene: -; CDR3aa: CSASSPILTETQYF; CDR3nt: TGCAGTGCTAGTTCTCCTATACTTACGGAGACCCAGTACTTC
v_gene: TRBV4-3; abundance: many; len: 18; j_gene: TRBJ2-1; d_gene: TRBD2; CDR3aa: CASSQDHPGTSGIDEQFF; CDR3nt: TGCGCCAGCAGCCAAGATCATCCAGGGACTAGCGGGATCGATGAGCAGTTCTTC
v_gene: TRBV6-2/TRBV6-3; abundance: -; len: 20; j_gene: TRBJ1-2; d_gene: -; CDR3aa: CASSGRDKGYGVLRANGYTF; CDR3nt: TGTGCCAGCAGCGGCAGGGATAAAGGCTATGGGGTCTTGAGGGCCAATGGCTACACCTTC
v_gene: TRBV4-1; abundance: once; len: 16; j_gene: TRBJ1-2; d_gene: -; CDR3aa: CASSQKGGRATDGYTF; CDR3nt: TGCGCCAGCAGCCAGAAGGGGGGCAGGGCTACGGATGGCTACACCTTC
v_gene: TRBV30; abundance: few; len: 15; j_gene: TRBJ2-2; d_gene: TRBD1; CDR3aa: CAWSVPGTDTGELFF; CDR3nt: TGTGCCTGGAGTGTTCCGGGGACAGACACCGGGGAGCTGTTTTTT
v_gene: TRBV7-9; abundance: few; len: 14; j_gene: TRBJ1-1; d_gene: -; CDR3aa: CASSLATRNTEAFF; CDR3nt: TGTGCCAGCAGCTTAGCGACGCGGAACACTGAAGCTTTCTTT
v_gene: TRBV28; abundance: -; len: 14; j_gene: TRBJ1-1; d_gene: TRBD1; CDR3aa: CASRMGQGNTEAFF; CDR3nt: TGTGCCAGCAGAATGGGACAGGGGAACACTGAAGCTTTCTTT
v_gene: TRBV4-3; abundance: few; len: 15; j_gene: TRBJ1-3; d_gene: -; CDR3aa: CASSQFQGTLNTIYF; CDR3nt: TGCGCCAGCAGCCAATTTCAGGGGACGCTCAACACCATATATTTT
v_gene: TRBV12-3/TRBV12-4; abundance: -; len: 10; j_gene: TRBJ1-2; d_gene: -; CDR3aa: CASGDYGYTF; CDR3nt: TGTGCCAGCGGGGACTATGGCTACACCTTC
v_gene: TRBV12-3/TRBV12-4; abundance: once; len: 15; j_gene: TRBJ1-5; d_gene: -; CDR3aa: CASSRDPMVNQPQHF; CDR3nt: TGTGCCAGCAGTCGGGACCCGATGGTGAATCAGCCCCAGCATTTT
v_gene: TRBV4-1; abundance: -; len: 17; j_gene: TRBJ2-1; d_gene: -; CDR3aa: CASSLGPKGGSYNEQFF; CDR3nt: TGCGCCAGCAGCCTAGGACCGAAGGGTGGTAGCTACAATGAGCAGTTCTTC
v_gene: TRBV3-1; abundance: -; len: 15; j_gene: TRBJ2-7; d_gene: -; CDR3aa: CASSPGQGLFYEQYF; CDR3nt: TGTGCCAGCAGCCCGGGGCAGGGCCTGTTTTACGAGCAGTACTTC
v_gene: TRBV3-1; abundance: -; len: 16; j_gene: TRBJ2-3; d_gene: -; CDR3aa: CASSLGGAKGTDTQYF; CDR3nt: TGTGCCAGCAGCCTTGGCGGGGCGAAGGGCACAGATACGCAGTATTTT
v_gene: TRBV6-1; abundance: few; len: 14; j_gene: TRBJ2-3; d_gene: -; CDR3aa: CASRTGGKTDTQYF; CDR3nt: TGTGCCAGCAGGACAGGAGGAAAGACAGATACGCAGTATTTT
v_gene: TRBV14; abundance: many; len: 14; j_gene: TRBJ2-1; d_gene: TRBD2; CDR3aa: CASSLGGDYNEQFF; CDR3nt: TGTGCCAGCAGCCTGGGGGGGGACTACAATGAGCAGTTCTTC
v_gene: TRBV7-2; abundance: few; len: 15; j_gene: TRBJ2-7; d_gene: -; CDR3aa: CASSLDSSGLYEQYF; CDR3nt: TGTGCCAGCAGCTTAGACTCTTCAGGGTTGTACGAGCAGTACTTC
v_gene: TRBV6-5; abundance: -; len: 15; j_gene: TRBJ2-1; d_gene: -; CDR3aa: CASSNPWAQYNEQFF; CDR3nt: TGTGCCAGCAGCAACCCCTGGGCCCAATACAATGAGCAGTTCTTC
v_gene: TRBV5-5; abundance: -; len: 15; j_gene: TRBJ2-3; d_gene: TRBD2; CDR3aa: CASSIGLGSTDTQYF; CDR3nt: TGTGCCAGCAGCATCGGACTAGGGAGCACAGATACGCAGTATTTT
v_gene: TRBV6-2/TRBV6-3; abundance: -; len: 15; j_gene: TRBJ1-6; d_gene: -; CDR3aa: CASSQTGNYNSPLHF; CDR3nt: TGTGCCAGCAGCCAGACAGGAAACTATAATTCACCCCTCCACTTT
v_gene: TRBV18; abundance: -; len: 13; j_gene: TRBJ1-1; d_gene: -; CDR3aa: CASSPAQNTEAFF; CDR3nt: TGTGCCAGCTCACCGGCTCAGAACACTGAAGCTTTCTTT
v_gene: TRBV3-1; abundance: few; len: 14; j_gene: TRBJ2-7; d_gene: -; CDR3aa: CASSPGLLSYEQYF; CDR3nt: TGTGCCAGCAGCCCTGGACTGCTCTCCTACGAGCAGTACTTC
v_gene: TRBV20-1; abundance: few; len: 15; j_gene: TRBJ2-3; d_gene: TRBD1; CDR3aa: CSARPGTGRSDTQYF; CDR3nt: TGCAGTGCTAGGCCCGGGACAGGAAGGTCAGATACGCAGTATTTT
v_gene: TRBV20-1; abundance: -; len: 14; j_gene: TRBJ1-5; d_gene: TRBD1; CDR3aa: CSARRGQGGQPQHF; CDR3nt: TGCAGTGCTAGGAGAGGACAGGGTGGCCAGCCCCAGCATTTT
v_gene: TRBV7-2; abundance: few; len: 14; j_gene: TRBJ2-7; d_gene: TRBD1; CDR3aa: CASSSGTGGNEQYF; CDR3nt: TGTGCCAGCAGCTCCGGGACAGGGGGCAACGAGCAGTACTTC
v_gene: TRBV20-1; abundance: -; len: 13; j_gene: TRBJ1-5; d_gene: TRBD1; CDR3aa: CSASRDSNQPEHF; CDR3nt: TGCAGTGCCTCTCGGGACAGCAATCAGCCCGAGCATTTT
v_gene: TRBV15; abundance: once; len: 15; j_gene: TRBJ1-1; d_gene: TRBD1; CDR3aa: CATSRRQGVNTEAFF; CDR3nt: TGTGCCACCAGCAGAAGACAGGGCGTGAACACTGAAGCTTTCTTT
v_gene: TRBV5-1; abundance: -; len: 15; j_gene: TRBJ2-1; d_gene: -; CDR3aa: CASSSNYGGANEQFF; CDR3nt: TGCGCCAGCAGCTCGAACTATGGGGGAGCCAATGAGCAGTTCTTC